This T cell receptor (beta chain) was identified in a study of T cell repertoires in cytomegalovirus infection. Study context: Recently identified HLA-C-restricted CMV epitopes and well-studied HLA-B-restricted CMV epitopes were used by the study. Public TCR beta signatures provided an indication of both CMV infection and a matching HLA type.

Notes on this clonotype: The antigen is not known.

Study-wide results and limits: Summed frequency of shared TCR beta families picked out CMV carriers who also had the relevant HLA. There were HLA-C-restricted CMV-specific TCR beta clonotypes dominating the ex vivo response.

Trimming stripped 5 bases from V and 0 bases from J, with 23 bases between. Germline CDR1 is MNHEY and CDR2 is SVGAGI. The CDR3 extends over 18 amino acids. A single record per CDR3 protein comes from TCRdb applying MiXCR to the reads. This sample carries around 430,000 distinct CDR3 sequences, approximately 40% of them seen once, and the ten largest clones take around 45%. The chain combines TRBV6-5 with TRBJ2-7; the D gene is possibly TRBD2 (6 bases). This TCR came from a human donor in good health (CMV status not recorded). Some clones in this sample may be carry-over from other donors' samples. The sequences come from cultured PBMCs, collected from culture after CMV antigen stimulation. CDR3 protein: CASSPLGLADLSSYEQYF. In DNA, the CDR3 is TGTGCCAGCAGTCCCCTGGGCTTAGCGGATCTGAGCTCCTACGAGCAGTACTTC.